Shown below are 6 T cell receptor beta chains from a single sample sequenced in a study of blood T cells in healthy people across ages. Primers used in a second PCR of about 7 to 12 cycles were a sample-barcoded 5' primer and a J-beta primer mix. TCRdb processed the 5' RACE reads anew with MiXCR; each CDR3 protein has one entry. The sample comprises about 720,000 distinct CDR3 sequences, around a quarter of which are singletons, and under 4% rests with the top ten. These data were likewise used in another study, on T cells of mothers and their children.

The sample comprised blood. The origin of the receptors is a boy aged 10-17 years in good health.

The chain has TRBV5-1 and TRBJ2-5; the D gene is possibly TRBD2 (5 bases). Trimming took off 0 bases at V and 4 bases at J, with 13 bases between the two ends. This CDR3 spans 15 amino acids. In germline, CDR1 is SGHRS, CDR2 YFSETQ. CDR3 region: CASSLGGRVRETQYF. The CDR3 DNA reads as TGCGCCAGCAGCTTGGGAGGGCGCGTCAGAGAGACCCAGTACTTC. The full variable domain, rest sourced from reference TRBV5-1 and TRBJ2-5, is KAGVTQTPRYLIKTRGQQVTLSCSPISGHRSVSWYQQTPGQGLQFLFEYFSETQRNKGNFPGRFSGRQFSNSRSEMNVSTLELGDSALYLCASSLGGRVRETQYFGPGTRLLVL.

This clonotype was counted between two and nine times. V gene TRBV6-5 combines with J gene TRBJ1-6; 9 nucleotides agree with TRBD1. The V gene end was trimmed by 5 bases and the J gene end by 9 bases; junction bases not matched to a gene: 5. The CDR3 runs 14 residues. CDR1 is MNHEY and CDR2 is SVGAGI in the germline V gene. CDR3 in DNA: TGTGCCAGCAGTGTGACAGGGGGTAGTTCACCCCTCCACTTT. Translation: CASSVTGGSSPLHF.

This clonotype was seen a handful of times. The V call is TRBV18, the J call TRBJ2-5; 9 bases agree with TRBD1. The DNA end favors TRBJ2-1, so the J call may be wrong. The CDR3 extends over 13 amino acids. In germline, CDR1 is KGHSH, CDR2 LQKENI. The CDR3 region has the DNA TGTGCCAGCTCACCGGGACAGGGTGTTGAGCAGTTCTTC. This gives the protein CASSPGQGVEQFF.

The CDR3 reads CASSKASGSNNEQFF. The CDR3 DNA reads TGTGCCAGCTCAAAGGCTAGCGGCTCAAACAATGAGCAGTTCTTC. V and J are TRBV18 and TRBJ2-1, with TRBD2 matching over 7 bases. CDR3 length equals 15 residues. CDR1 and CDR2 from the germline V gene are KGHSH and LQKENI. With 5 bases clipped from V and 5 bases from J, the junction kept 9 bases outside the gene matches. Based on the CDR3 plus reference TRBV18 and TRBJ2-1, the full variable domain is NAGVMQNPRHLVRRRGQEARLRCSPMKGHSHVYWYRQLPEEGLKFMVYLQKENIIDESGMPKERFSAEFPKEGPSILRIQQVVRGDSAAYFCASSKASGSNNEQFFGPGTRLTVL.

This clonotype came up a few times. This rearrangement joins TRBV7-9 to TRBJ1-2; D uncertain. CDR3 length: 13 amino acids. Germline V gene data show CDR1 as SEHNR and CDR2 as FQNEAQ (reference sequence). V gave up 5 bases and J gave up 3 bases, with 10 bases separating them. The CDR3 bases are TGTGCCAGCAGCCCCCCCGACGACTATGGCTACACCTTC. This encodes CASSPPDDYGYTF.

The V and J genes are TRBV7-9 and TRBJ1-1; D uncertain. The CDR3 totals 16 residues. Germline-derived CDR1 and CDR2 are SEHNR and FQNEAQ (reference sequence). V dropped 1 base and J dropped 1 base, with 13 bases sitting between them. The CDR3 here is CASSLGPTVGNTEAFF. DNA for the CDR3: TGTGCCAGCAGCTTAGGCCCCACTGTGGGGAACACTGAAGCTTTCTTT.